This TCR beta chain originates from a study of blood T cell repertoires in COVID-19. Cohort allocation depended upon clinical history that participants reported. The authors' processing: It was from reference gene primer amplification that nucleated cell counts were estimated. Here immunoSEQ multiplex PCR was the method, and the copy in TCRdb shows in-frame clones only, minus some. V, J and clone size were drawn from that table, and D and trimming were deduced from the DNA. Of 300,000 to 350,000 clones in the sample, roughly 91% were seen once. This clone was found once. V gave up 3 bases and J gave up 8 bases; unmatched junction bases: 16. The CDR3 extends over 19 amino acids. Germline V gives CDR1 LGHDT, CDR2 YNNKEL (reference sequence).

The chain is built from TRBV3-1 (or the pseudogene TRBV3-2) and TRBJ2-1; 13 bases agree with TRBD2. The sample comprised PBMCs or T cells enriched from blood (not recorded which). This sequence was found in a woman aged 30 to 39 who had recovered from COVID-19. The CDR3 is CASSHIGTSGKGRRDEQFF. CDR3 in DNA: TGTGCCAGCAGCCATATCGGGACTAGCGGGAAGGGGCGTCGAGATGAGCAGTTCTTC.